This TCR beta chain was sequenced during a study of blood T cell repertoires in COVID-19. Looking at the study overall: The study drew acute and convalescent COVID-19 samples from the United States, Italy and Spain. In each case, the material was cDNA or gDNA derived from T cells, B-cell-depleted T cells, or PBMCs.

A note on this clone: A junction boundary mismatches the germline segment, possibly from a read error.

Germline lookup yields CDR1 MDHEN and CDR2 SYDVKM. This CDR3 spans 14 amino acids. In the study's own analysis: The assay estimated nucleated cells by amplifying reference gene primers. Measured with immunoSEQ multiplex PCR; TCRdb has only the in-frame clones, and not every one. The V and J calls and the clone size are those of that table, but D and trimming were determined from the DNA. The table records over 200,000 clones, 81% of them present only once. The sequence was collected from a woman at least 80 years old with acute or convalescent COVID-19. The sample comprised peripheral blood. The V gene is TRBV28, the J gene TRBJ1-6; D is perhaps TRBD1 (6 bases). The CDR3, as DNA: TGCGCAGCCAACCCCGGACAGAGAAATTCACCCCTCCACTTT. This translates into CAANPGQRNSPLHF. Complete variable domain (other parts from reference TRBV28 and TRBJ1-6): DVKVTQSSRYLVKRTGEKVFLECVQDMDHENMFWYRQDPGLGLRLIYFSYDVKMKEKGDIPEGYSVSREKKERFSLILESASTNQTSMYLCAANPGQRNSPLHFGNGTRLTVT.